This is a list of T cell receptor beta chains from one sample in a study of monozygotic twins with inflammatory bowel disease. TCRdb reprocessed the 5' RACE reads and reports one entry per CDR3 protein, with no DNA. The sample features about 160,000 distinct CDR3 sequences, with 2% to 2.5% in its top ten. The sequencing input was blood. Receptors originate from a human donor with ulcerative colitis or Crohn's disease, or a healthy co-twin of an affected twin (not recorded which). The CDR3 runs from the conserved cysteine through the conserved F or W.

J gene: TRBJ2-2; V gene: TRBV24-1; CDR3 protein: CATSRANTGELFF
J gene: TRBJ1-5; V gene: TRBV2; CDR3 protein: CASEITGYNQPQHF
J gene: TRBJ1-3; V gene: TRBV5-1; CDR3 protein: CASRPGTSSGNTIYF
J gene: TRBJ2-2; V gene: TRBV20-1; CDR3 protein: CSARRRGTGELFF
J gene: TRBJ1-6; V gene: TRBV5-1; CDR3 protein: CASSLGVQENSPLHF
J gene: TRBJ2-7; V gene: TRBV3-1; CDR3 protein: CASSQGQDVYEQYF
J gene: TRBJ1-5; V gene: TRBV19; CDR3 protein: CASSIAGQGRNQPQHF
J gene: TRBJ1-1; V gene: TRBV4-3; CDR3 protein: CASSQDHWGPGTDNTEAFF
J gene: TRBJ2-1; V gene: TRBV18; CDR3 protein: CASSPPSANEQFF
J gene: TRBJ2-3; V gene: TRBV20-1; CDR3 protein: CSVVAGEDTQYF